These 20 T cell receptor beta chains originate from one sample sequenced in a study of PD-L1 blockade in urothelial cancer. TCRdb's table, derived via immunoSEQ multiplex PCR, lists solely in-frame clones and lacks some. The sample includes tens of thousands of clones, 84% of them seen just once. The sequenced sample was PBMCs, obtained around atezolizumab (anti-PD-L1) treatment. The origin of the receptors is an older man with urothelial cancer.

The chain employs TRBV7-6 and TRBJ2-7; 13 bases are shared with TRBD2. There are 17 residues in the CDR3. Germline-derived CDR1 and CDR2 are SGHVS and FNYEAQ. The V and J ends lost 1 base and 6 bases, in that order; junction bases with no gene match: 9. The CDR3 reads CASSLGVRGLAGSEQYF. Here the CDR3 DNA reads TGTGCCAGCAGCTTAGGTGTGAGGGGACTAGCGGGATCCGAGCAGTACTTC. Full variable domain (rest looked up from reference TRBV7-6 and TRBJ2-7): GAGVSQSPRYKVTKRGQDVALRCDPISGHVSLYWYRQALGQGPEFLTYFNYEAQQDKSGLPNDRFSAERPEGSISTLTIQRTEQRDSAMYRCASSLGVRGLAGSEQYFGPGTRLTVT.

The CDR3 DNA reads as TGTGCCAGCTCACCGGTAGAGACAGGGGGTAGTTTCTCCTACAATGAGCAGTTCTTC. Protein sequence: CASSPVETGGSFSYNEQFF. The chain links TRBV18 to TRBJ2-1; TRBD1 agrees at 9 bases. The CDR3 has 19 residues. Germline-derived CDR1 and CDR2 are KGHSH and LQKENI. The V gene end was trimmed by 3 bases and the J gene end by 0 bases; junction bases not matched to a gene: 12. Full variable domain (rest looked up from reference TRBV18 and TRBJ2-1): NAGVMQNPRHLVRRRGQEARLRCSPMKGHSHVYWYRQLPEEGLKFMVYLQKENIIDESGMPKERFSAEFPKEGPSILRIQQVVRGDSAAYFCASSPVETGGSFSYNEQFFGPGTRLTVL.

The chain combines TRBV2 with TRBJ2-4; D is uncertain. The germline gives CDR1 SNHLY, CDR2 FYNNEI. Trimming took off 0 bases at V and 0 bases at J, with 12 bases between the two ends. CDR3 length: 17 amino acids. CDR3 region: CASSEALRRLAKNIQYF. The DNA of the CDR3 is TGTGCCAGCAGTGAAGCGCTCAGGCGCCTAGCCAAAAACATTCAGTACTTC. The full variable domain, completed using reference TRBV2 and TRBJ2-4, is EPEVTQTPSHQVTQMGQEVILRCVPISNHLYFYWYRQILGQKVEFLVSFYNNEISEKSEIFDDQFSVERPDGSNFTLKIRSTKLEDSAMYFCASSEALRRLAKNIQYFGAGTRLSVL.

This rearrangement joins TRBV10-2 to TRBJ2-2; the match to TRBD2 covers 11 bases. The CDR3 is 15 amino acids. Per the germline V gene, CDR1 is WSHSY and CDR2 is SAAADI. Trimming cost V 4 bases and J 6 bases; bases outside gene matches: 4. CDR3 bases: TGCGCCAGCAGTGGTGGACTAGCGGGCCCCGGGGAGCTGTTTTTT. It translates to CASSGGLAGPGELFF.

This chain uses TRBV28 with TRBJ2-3, with TRBD1 matching 9 bases. The germline V gene encodes CDR1 MDHEN and CDR2 SYDVKM. The CDR3 is 19 residues long. J lost 0 bases, V lost 3 bases, and 13 bases had no gene match. For the CDR3, the DNA is TGTGCCAGCAGTTTTCCCCGGGACAGGGCACATTCGAGCACAGATACGCAGTATTTT. As protein: CASSFPRDRAHSSTDTQYF.

For this clone: A read error may account for a junction end that differs from germline. The genes are TRBV28 and TRBJ2-3; D ambiguous. The CDR3 is 13 residues long. From germline, CDR1 is MDHEN and CDR2 SYDVKM. The CDR3 nucleotides are TGTGCCAGCAGTTTTCCGACACCCTCCTGGTTGCATTTT. Encoded protein: CASSFPTPSWLHF.

This chain links TRBV5-6 with TRBJ2-7, with D possibly being TRBD1 (6 bases). The length of the CDR3 is 13 residues. Trimming removed 3 bases from V and 3 bases from J, with 10 bases in between. Germline loops: CDR1 SGHDT, CDR2 YYEEEE. The CDR3 spells CASSSGTNYEQYF. Written as DNA, the CDR3 is TGTGCCAGCAGCTCCGGGACAAACTACGAGCAGTACTTC. Looking up the rest from reference TRBV5-6 and TRBJ2-7 gives the full variable domain: DAGVTQSPTHLIKTRGQQVTLRCSPKSGHDTVSWYQQALGQGPQFIFQYYEEEERQRGNFPDRFSGHQFPNYSSELNVNALLLGDSALYLCASSSGTNYEQYFGPGTRLTVT.

This clone was found a few times. V gene TRBV7-8 combines with J gene TRBJ1-5; D perhaps matches TRBD1 (6 bases). The CDR3 has 14 residues. With 5 bases removed from V and 3 bases from J, the gap between germline ends came to 11 bases. The germline gives CDR1 SGHVS, CDR2 FQNEAQ. The CDR3 coding sequence is TGTGCCAGCAGCCGCCGGGACATCAATCAGCCCCAGCATTTT. It specifies CASSRRDINQPQHF.

CDR3 sequence (DNA): TGCGCCAGCAGTCCGACTTACGAGCAGTACTTC. It codes for CASSPTYEQYF. The V call is TRBV10-2, the J call TRBJ2-7, with unresolved D. Germline CDR1 is WSHSY and CDR2 is SAAADI. The CDR3 totals 11 residues. Trimming pared 5 bases from V and 4 bases from J, leaving 6 bases between.

This sequence joins TRBV25-1 and TRBJ2-1; 8 bases map to TRBD2. The junction had 8 bases not matched to a gene; V was cut back by 8 bases and J by 5 bases. This CDR3 is 14 amino acids long. Germline CDR1 reads MGHDK; CDR2 reads SYGVNS. The CDR3: CASLSGSSHNEQFF. DNA for the CDR3: TGTGCCAGCCTAAGCGGGAGTTCCCACAATGAGCAGTTCTTC.

This sequence joins TRBV28 and TRBJ1-5, with 9 bases aligning to TRBD1. The germline V gene has CDR1 MDHEN and CDR2 SYDVKM. CDR3 length: 13 amino acids. J was trimmed by 9 bases and V by 6 bases; bases with no gene match: 6. The CDR3 DNA reads as TGTGCCAGCAGACGGGGGGGACAGGGGCCCCAGCATTTT. Protein: CASRRGGQGPQHF.

This chain links TRBV6-5 with TRBJ1-1; 9 bases line up with TRBD1. The CDR3 spans 14 residues. Trimming cost V 6 bases and J 0 bases; bases outside gene matches: 2. Germline assignment: CDR1 MNHEY and CDR2 SVGAGI. This CDR3 reads CASSRDRVNTEAFF. CDR3 coding DNA: TGTGCCAGCAGCCGGGACAGGGTGAACACTGAAGCTTTCTTT.

The gene calls are TRBV7-9 and TRBJ1-4; D possibly corresponds to TRBD1 (5 bases). Germline CDR1 reads SEHNR; CDR2 reads FQNEAQ (reference sequence). Deletions cut 3 bases from V and 8 bases from J, with 13 bases between. CDR3 size: 14 residues. Written as DNA, the CDR3 is TGTGCCAGCAGCTTTGCGGAGGGGAACGAAAAACTGTTTTTT. This encodes CASSFAEGNEKLFF.

The chain couples TRBV10-2 to TRBJ2-1; maybe TRBD2 (6 bases). Trimming stripped 7 bases from V and 7 bases from J, with 14 bases between. The CDR3 spans 13 residues. Germline V lookup: CDR1 WSHSY, CDR2 SAAADI. The CDR3: CASTGDYLNEQFF. The CDR3 region has the DNA TGCGCCAGCACGGGGGATTACCTAAATGAGCAGTTCTTC.

The V call is TRBV10-3, the J call TRBJ1-2; TRBD1 matches 9 bases. The CDR3 runs 15 residues. Trimming took 4 bases from V and 2 from J; bases not matched to a gene: 5. The germline V gene encodes CDR1 ENHRY and CDR2 SYGVKD. The CDR3 sequence is CAISGGDRENYGYTF. CDR3 nucleotides: TGTGCCATCAGTGGGGGGGACAGGGAGAACTATGGCTACACCTTC.

The rearrangement joins TRBV6-4 to TRBJ1-2; 7 bases map to TRBD1. This CDR3 is built from 14 residues. Germline CDR1 MRHNA, CDR2 SNTAGT. V dropped 6 bases and J dropped 7; count of bases not matched to a gene: 11. Here the CDR3 DNA reads TGTGCCAGCAGAGCGCAGGGGGGAATAAGTGGCTACACCTTC. This gives the protein CASRAQGGISGYTF.

This clone has just a few counts. The chain employs TRBV7-9 and TRBJ1-2; 10 bases match TRBD1. Per germline, CDR1 SEHNR and CDR2 FQNEAQ (reference sequence). The CDR3 runs 14 residues. V was clipped by 2 bases and J by 7 bases; unmatched bases: 4. CDR3 protein: CASSLTDRGSGYTF. The DNA of the CDR3 is TGTGCCAGCAGCTTAACGGACAGGGGGTCTGGCTACACCTTC.

The chain carries TRBV27 and TRBJ2-7; D may be TRBD1 (6 bases). CDR1 and CDR2 (germline): MNHEY, SMNVEV (reference sequence). This CDR3 comprises 14 residues. V lost 3 bases and J 3 bases, leaving 12 bases between the germline ends. The CDR3 region is CASSFTGYFYEQYF. CDR3 in DNA: TGTGCCAGCAGTTTTACAGGGTACTTCTACGAGCAGTACTTC.

This clone appeared once. The V gene is TRBV9, the J gene TRBJ2-5; 8 nucleotides agree with TRBD2. The CDR3 contains 15 residues. CDR1 is SGDLS and CDR2 is YYNGEE in the germline V gene. V shed 6 bases, J shed 1 base, and the junction held 8 bases outside the gene matches. CDR3 in amino acids: CASTVAGGIQETQYF. In DNA, the CDR3 is TGTGCCAGCACAGTGGCGGGAGGCATCCAAGAGACCCAGTACTTC. Drawing the rest from reference TRBV9 and TRBJ2-5, the complete variable domain is DSGVTQTPKHLITATGQRVTLRCSPRSGDLSVYWYQQSLDQGLQFLIQYYNGEERAKGNILERFSAQQFPDLHSELNLSSLELGDSALYFCASTVAGGIQETQYFGPGTRLLVL.

The chain has TRBV18 and TRBJ2-2, with D possibly TRBD1 on 6 matching bases. CDR3 length: 13 residues. Germline CDR1 reads KGHSH; CDR2 reads LQKENI. Between the trimmed V and J ends, which lost 6 bases and 5 bases, there was a span of 10 bases. The CDR3, as DNA: TGTGCCAGCTCGCACAGGGAAACCGGGGAGCTGTTTTTT. Its protein product is CASSHRETGELFF. The whole variable domain, remainder taken from reference TRBV18 and TRBJ2-2, is NAGVMQNPRHLVRRRGQEARLRCSPMKGHSHVYWYRQLPEEGLKFMVYLQKENIIDESGMPKERFSAEFPKEGPSILRIQQVVRGDSAAYFCASSHRETGELFFGEGSRLTVL.